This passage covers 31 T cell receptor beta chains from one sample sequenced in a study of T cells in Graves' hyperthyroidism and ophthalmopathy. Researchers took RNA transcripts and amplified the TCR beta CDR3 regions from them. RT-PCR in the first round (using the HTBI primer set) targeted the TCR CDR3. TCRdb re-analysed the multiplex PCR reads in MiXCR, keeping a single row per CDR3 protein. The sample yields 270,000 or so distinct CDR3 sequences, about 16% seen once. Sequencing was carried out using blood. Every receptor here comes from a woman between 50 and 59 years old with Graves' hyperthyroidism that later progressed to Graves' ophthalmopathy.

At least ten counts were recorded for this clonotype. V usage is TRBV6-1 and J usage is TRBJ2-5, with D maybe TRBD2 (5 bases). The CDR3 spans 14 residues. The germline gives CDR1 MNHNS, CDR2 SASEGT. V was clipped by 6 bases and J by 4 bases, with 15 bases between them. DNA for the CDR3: TGTGCCAGCAGGATTAGCGCGTGGGGAGAGACCCAGTACTTC. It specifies CASRISAWGETQYF.

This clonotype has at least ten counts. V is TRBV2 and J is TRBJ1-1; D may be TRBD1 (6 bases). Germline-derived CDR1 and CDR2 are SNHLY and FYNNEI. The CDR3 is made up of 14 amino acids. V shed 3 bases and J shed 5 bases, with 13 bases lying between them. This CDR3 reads CASSEGAGWTEAFF. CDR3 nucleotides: TGTGCCAGCAGTGAGGGGGCAGGGTGGACTGAAGCTTTCTTT.

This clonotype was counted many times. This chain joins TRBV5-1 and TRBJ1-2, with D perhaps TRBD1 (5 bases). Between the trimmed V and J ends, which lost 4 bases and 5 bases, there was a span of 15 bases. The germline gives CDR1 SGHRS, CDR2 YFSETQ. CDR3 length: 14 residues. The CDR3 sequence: CASSRIGTEYGYTF. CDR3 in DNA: TGCGCCAGCAGCAGGATTGGGACCGAGTATGGCTACACCTTC.

Written as DNA, the CDR3 is TGTGCCAGCAGCTGGGGGGGGGACACAGATACGCAGTATTTT. This gives the protein CASSWGGDTDTQYF. This chain joins TRBV12-3 or TRBV12-4 and TRBJ2-3; TRBD2 agrees at 7 bases. Trimming took 6 bases from V and 2 from J; bases not matched to a gene: 5. The CDR3 is 14 amino acids.

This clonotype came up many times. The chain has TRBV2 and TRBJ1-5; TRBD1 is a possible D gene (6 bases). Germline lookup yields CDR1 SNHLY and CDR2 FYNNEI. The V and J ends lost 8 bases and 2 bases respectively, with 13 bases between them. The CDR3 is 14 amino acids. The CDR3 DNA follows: TGTGCCAGCGGGCGACAGGTCCGCAATCAGCCCCAGCATTTT. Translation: CASGRQVRNQPQHF.

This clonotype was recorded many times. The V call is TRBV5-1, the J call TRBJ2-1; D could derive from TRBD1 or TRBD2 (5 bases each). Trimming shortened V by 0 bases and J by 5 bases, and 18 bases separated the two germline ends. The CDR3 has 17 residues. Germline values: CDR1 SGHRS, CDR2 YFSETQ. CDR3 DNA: TGCGCCAGCAGCTTGGTGGAGGTGAAGGGGTTAAACAATGAGCAGTTCTTC. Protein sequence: CASSLVEVKGLNNEQFF.

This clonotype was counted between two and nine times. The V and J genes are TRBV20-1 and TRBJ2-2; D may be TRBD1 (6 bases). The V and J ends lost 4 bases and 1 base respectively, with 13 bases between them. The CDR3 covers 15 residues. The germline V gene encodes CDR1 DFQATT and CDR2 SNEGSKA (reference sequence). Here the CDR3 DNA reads TGCAGTGCTAAGGGACAACAGAAGAACACCGGGGAGCTGTTTTTT. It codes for CSAKGQQKNTGELFF.

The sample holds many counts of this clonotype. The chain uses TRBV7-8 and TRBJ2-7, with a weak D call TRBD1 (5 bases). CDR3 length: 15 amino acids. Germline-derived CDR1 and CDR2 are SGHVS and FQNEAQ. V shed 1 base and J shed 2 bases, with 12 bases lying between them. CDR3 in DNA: TGTGCCAGCAGCTTAGACAGGCCTTCAACCTACGAGCAGTACTTC. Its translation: CASSLDRPSTYEQYF.

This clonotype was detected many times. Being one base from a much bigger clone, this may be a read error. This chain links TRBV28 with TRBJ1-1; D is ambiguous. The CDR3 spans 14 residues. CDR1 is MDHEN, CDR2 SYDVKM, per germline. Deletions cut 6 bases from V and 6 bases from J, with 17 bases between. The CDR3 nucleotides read TGTGCCAGCAGCTGGACGGGCGGCGGGGCTGAAGCTTTCTTT. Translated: CASSWTGGGAEAFF.

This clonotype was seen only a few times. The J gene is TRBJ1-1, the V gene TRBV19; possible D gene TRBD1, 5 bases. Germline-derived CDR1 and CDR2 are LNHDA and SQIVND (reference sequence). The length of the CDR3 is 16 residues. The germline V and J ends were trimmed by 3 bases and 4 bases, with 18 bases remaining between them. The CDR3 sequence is CASSMLAGRGTTEAFF. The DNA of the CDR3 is TGTGCCAGTAGTATGTTGGCCGGGAGAGGGACCACTGAAGCTTTCTTT.

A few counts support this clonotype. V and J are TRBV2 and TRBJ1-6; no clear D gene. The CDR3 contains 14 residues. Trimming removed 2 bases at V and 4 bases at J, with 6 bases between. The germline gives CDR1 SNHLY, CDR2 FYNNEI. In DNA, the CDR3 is TGTGCCAGCAGTGAACTTCCGTATAATTCACCCCTCCACTTT. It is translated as CASSELPYNSPLHF.

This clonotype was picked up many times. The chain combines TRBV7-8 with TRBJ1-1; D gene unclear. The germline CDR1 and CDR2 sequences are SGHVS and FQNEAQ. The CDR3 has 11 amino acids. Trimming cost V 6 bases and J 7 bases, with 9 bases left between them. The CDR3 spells CASSMGVEAFF. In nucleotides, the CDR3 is TGTGCCAGCAGTATGGGAGTTGAAGCTTTCTTT.

The CDR3 nucleotides read TGCAGCGTTGTTTTTGTCACAGATACGCAGTATTTT. Translated: CSVVFVTDTQYF. This chain connects TRBV29-1 to TRBJ2-3, with unresolved D. The CDR3 has 12 amino acids. Looked up from germline, CDR1 is SQVTM and CDR2 is ANQGSEA. V was clipped by 4 bases and J by 2 bases, with 7 bases between them.

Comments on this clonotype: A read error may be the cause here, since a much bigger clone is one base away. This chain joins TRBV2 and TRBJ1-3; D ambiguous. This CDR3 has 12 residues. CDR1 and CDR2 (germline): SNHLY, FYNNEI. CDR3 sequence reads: CASRISGNTICF. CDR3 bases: TGTGCCAGCAGGATATCTGGAAACACCATATGTTTT.

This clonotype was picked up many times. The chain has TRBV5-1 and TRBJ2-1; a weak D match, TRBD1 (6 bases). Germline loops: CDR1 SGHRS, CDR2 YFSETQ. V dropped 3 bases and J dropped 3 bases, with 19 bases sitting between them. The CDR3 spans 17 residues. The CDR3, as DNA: TGCGCCAGCAGCTCAGAATGGCAGGGGTACCACTACAATGAGCAGTTCTTC. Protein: CASSSEWQGYHYNEQFF.

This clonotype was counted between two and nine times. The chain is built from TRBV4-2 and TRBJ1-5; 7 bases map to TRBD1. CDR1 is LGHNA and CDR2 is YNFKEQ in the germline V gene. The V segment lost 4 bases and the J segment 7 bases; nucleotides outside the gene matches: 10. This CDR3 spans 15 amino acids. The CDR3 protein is CASSPRDRDVQPQHF. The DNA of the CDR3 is TGTGCCAGCAGCCCCCGGGACAGAGACGTCCAGCCCCAGCATTTT.

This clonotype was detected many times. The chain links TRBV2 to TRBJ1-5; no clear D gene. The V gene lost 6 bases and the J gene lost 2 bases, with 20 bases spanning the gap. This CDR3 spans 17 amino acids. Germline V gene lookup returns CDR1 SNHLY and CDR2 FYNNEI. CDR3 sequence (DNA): TGTGCCAGCAGGGAGTATTTAGGACGGCGCGGCAATCAGCCCCAGCATTTT. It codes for CASREYLGRRGNQPQHF.

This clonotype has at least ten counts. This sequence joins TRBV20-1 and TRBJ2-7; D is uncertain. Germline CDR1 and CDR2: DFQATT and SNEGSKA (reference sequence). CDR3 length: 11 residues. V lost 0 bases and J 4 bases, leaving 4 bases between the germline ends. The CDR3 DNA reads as TGCAGTGCTAGAGATCTGTACGAGCAGTACTTC. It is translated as CSARDLYEQYF.

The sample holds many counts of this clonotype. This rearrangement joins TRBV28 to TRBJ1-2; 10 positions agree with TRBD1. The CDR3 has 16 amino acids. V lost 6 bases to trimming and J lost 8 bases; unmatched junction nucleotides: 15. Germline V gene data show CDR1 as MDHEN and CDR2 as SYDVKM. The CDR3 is CASRSTGGQGLVGYTF. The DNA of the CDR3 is TGTGCCAGCAGGTCCACCGGGGGACAGGGGCTTGTAGGCTACACCTTC.

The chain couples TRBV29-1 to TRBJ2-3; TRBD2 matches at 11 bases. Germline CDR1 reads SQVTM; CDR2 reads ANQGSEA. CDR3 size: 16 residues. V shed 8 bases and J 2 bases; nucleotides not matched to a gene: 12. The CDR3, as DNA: TGCAGCCTCACCGGGACTAGCGGAAAGACCACAGATACGCAGTATTTT. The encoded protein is CSLTGTSGKTTDTQYF.

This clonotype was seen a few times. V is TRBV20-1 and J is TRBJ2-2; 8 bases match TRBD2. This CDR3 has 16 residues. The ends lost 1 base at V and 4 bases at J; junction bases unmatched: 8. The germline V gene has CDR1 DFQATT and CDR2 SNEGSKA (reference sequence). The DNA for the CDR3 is TGCAGTGCTAGAGCTTTGGCGGGAGGCTCCACCGGGGAGCTGTTTTTT. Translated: CSARALAGGSTGELFF.

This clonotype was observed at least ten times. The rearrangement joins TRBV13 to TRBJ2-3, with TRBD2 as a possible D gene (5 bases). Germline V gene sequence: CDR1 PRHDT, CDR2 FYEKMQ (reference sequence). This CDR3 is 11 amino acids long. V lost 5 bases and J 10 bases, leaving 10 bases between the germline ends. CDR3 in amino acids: CASSDDGAQYF. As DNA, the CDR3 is TGTGCCAGCAGCGACGACGGGGCGCAGTATTTT.

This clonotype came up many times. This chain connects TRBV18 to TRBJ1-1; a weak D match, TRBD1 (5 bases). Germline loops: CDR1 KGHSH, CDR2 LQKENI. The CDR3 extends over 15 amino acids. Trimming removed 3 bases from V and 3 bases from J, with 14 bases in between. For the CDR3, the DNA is TGTGCCAGCTCACCCGGGACGCGGCTTTACACTGAAGCTTTCTTT. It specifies CASSPGTRLYTEAFF.

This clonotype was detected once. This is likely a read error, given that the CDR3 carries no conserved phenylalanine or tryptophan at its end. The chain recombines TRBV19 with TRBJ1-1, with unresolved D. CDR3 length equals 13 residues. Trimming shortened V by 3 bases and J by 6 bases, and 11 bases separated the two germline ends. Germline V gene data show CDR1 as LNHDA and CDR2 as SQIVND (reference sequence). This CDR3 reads CASSISASPEAFS. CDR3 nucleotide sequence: TGTGCCAGTAGTATTTCTGCGTCCCCTGAAGCTTTCTCT.

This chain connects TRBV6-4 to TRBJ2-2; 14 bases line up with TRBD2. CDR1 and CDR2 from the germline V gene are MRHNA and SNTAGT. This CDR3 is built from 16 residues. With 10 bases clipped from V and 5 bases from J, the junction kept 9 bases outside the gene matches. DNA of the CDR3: TGTGCCACCAAACCGGGACTAGCGGGAGAGACCGGGGAGCTGTTTTTT. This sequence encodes CATKPGLAGETGELFF.

The CDR3 spells CASSLFSEGRNYGYTF. The DNA for the CDR3 is TGCGCCAGCAGCTTGTTCTCGGAGGGGCGAAACTATGGCTACACCTTC. This chain connects TRBV5-1 to TRBJ1-2, with D perhaps TRBD1 (5 bases). Germline values: CDR1 SGHRS, CDR2 YFSETQ. Trimming removed 1 base from V and 2 bases from J, with 15 bases in between. The CDR3 extends over 16 amino acids.

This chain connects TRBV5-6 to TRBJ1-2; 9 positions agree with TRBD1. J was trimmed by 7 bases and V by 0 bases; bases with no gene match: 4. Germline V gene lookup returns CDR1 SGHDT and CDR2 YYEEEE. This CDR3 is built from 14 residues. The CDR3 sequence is CASSLDRGQGGYTF. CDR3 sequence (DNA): TGTGCCAGCAGCTTGGACAGGGGGCAAGGTGGCTACACCTTC.

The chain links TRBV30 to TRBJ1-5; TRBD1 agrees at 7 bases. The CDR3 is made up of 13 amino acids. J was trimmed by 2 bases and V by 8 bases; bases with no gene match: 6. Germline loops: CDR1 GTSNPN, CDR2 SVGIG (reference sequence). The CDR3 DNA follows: TGTGCCCAGGGGGGTATGGGCAATCAGCCCCAGCATTTT. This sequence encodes CAQGGMGNQPQHF.

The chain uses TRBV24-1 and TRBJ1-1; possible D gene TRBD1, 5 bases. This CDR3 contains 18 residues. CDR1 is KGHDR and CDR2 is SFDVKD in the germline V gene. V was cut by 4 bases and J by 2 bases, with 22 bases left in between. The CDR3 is CATSDSGRGGPFNTEAFF. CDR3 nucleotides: TGTGCCACCAGTGACTCTGGACGGGGGGGACCCTTTAACACTGAAGCTTTCTTT.

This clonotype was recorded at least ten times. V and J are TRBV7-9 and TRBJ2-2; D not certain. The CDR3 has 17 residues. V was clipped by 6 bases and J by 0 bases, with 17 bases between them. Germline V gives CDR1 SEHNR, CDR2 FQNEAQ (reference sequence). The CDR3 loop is CASSPSGGRANTGELFF. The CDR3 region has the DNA TGTGCCAGCAGTCCGTCGGGCGGTCGAGCGAACACCGGGGAGCTGTTTTTT.

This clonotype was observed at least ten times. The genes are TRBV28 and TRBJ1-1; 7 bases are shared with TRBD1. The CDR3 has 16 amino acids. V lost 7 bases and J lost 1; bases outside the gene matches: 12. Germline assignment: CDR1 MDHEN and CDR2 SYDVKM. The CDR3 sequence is CASTIHRGGTNTEAFF. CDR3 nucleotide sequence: TGTGCCAGCACCATCCATCGAGGGGGCACGAACACTGAAGCTTTCTTT.